What follows are 20 T cell receptor beta chains derived from one specimen sequenced in a study of CD8 T cells in ankylosing spondylitis. MiXCR was run by TCRdb on the 5' RACE reads, yielding one entry per CDR3 protein. The sample comprises some 200,000 distinct CDR3 sequences, 9.5% to 15% of which are singletons, and 16% rests with the top ten. Sequences were obtained from blood, either unsorted or a sorted T cell fraction (not recorded which). These receptor sequences come from a male donor with ankylosing spondylitis or in good health (not recorded which).

This clonotype has just a few counts. The rearrangement uses TRBV5-4 and TRBJ2-1; TRBD2 agrees at 10 bases. CDR3 length: 14 amino acids. Germline V gives CDR1 SGHNT, CDR2 YYREEE (reference sequence). V lost 2 bases, J lost 9 bases, and 5 bases stayed unmatched. As DNA, the CDR3 is TGTGCCAGCAGCTTTAGCGGGGGGTCCCGTGAGCAGTTCTTC. It codes for CASSFSGGSREQFF. Together with reference TRBV5-4 and TRBJ2-1, the CDR3 gives the full variable domain: ETGVTQSPTHLIKTRGQQVTLRCSSQSGHNTVSWYQQALGQGPQFIFQYYREEENGRGNFPPRFSGLQFPNYSSELNVNALELDDSALYLCASSFSGGSREQFFGPGTRLTVL.

This rearrangement joins TRBV10-3 to TRBJ1-1, with no clear D. There are 13 residues in the CDR3. V was pared by 10 bases and J by 0 bases, with 12 bases between. The germline CDR1 and CDR2 sequences are ENHRY and SYGVKD. The CDR3, as DNA: TGTGCCAGCAAGACTGCTCTGAACACTGAAGCTTTCTTT. It specifies CASKTALNTEAFF.

This clonotype was recorded a few times. CDR3 bases: TGCAGTGCTAGCCCCTCTCTAAGGGAAGGTAACGAGCAGTACTTC. The encoded protein is CSASPSLREGNEQYF. This rearrangement joins TRBV20-1 to TRBJ2-7, with D unresolved. This CDR3 comprises 15 residues. V lost 3 bases to trimming and J lost 5 bases, with 20 bases between them. Germline V CDR1 and CDR2: DFQATT, SNEGSKA (reference sequence).

This clonotype showed up just a few times. The chain employs TRBV29-1 and TRBJ1-4; D uncertain. The germline V and J ends were trimmed by 2 bases and 8 bases, with 9 bases remaining between them. The germline V gene has CDR1 SQVTM and CDR2 ANQGSEA. CDR3 length equals 12 residues. CDR3 nucleotide sequence: TGCAGCGTTGAAAACGGCGGGGAAAAACTGTTTTTT. Translation: CSVENGGEKLFF.

This chain links TRBV9 with TRBJ2-2; 7 bases map to TRBD2. Germline assignment: CDR1 SGDLS and CDR2 YYNGEE. The junction had 10 bases not matched to a gene; V was cut back by 0 bases and J by 5 bases. The length of the CDR3 is 17 residues. The chain's CDR3 is CASSVVPAGTKTGELFF. CDR3 bases: TGTGCCAGCAGCGTAGTACCTGCCGGGACTAAAACCGGGGAGCTGTTTTTT. Using reference TRBV9 and TRBJ2-2 for the parts outside the CDR3, the full variable domain is DSGVTQTPKHLITATGQRVTLRCSPRSGDLSVYWYQQSLDQGLQFLIQYYNGEERAKGNILERFSAQQFPDLHSELNLSSLELGDSALYFCASSVVPAGTKTGELFFGEGSRLTVL.

Many counts were recorded for this clonotype. The rearrangement joins TRBV25-1 to TRBJ1-5, with 7 positions matching TRBD1. V was clipped by 1 base and J by 4 bases; unmatched bases: 4. Looked up from germline, CDR1 is MGHDK and CDR2 is SYGVNS. The CDR3 has 15 amino acids. The CDR3, as DNA: TGTGCCAGCAGTGAATCGGGGACAGAGAATCAGCCCCAGCATTTT. It codes for CASSESGTENQPQHF. Filled out from reference TRBV25-1 and TRBJ1-5, the complete variable domain reads EADIYQTPRYLVIGTGKKITLECSQTMGHDKMYWYQQDPGMELHLIHYSYGVNSTEKGDLSSESTVSRIRTEHFPLTLESARPSHTSQYLCASSESGTENQPQHFGDGTRLSIL.

The sample holds a few counts of this clonotype. The chain employs TRBV19 and TRBJ2-1, with unresolved D. Germline CDR1 LNHDA, CDR2 SQIVND (reference sequence). The CDR3 runs to 11 residues. Between the trimmed V and J ends, which lost 2 bases and 7 bases, there was a span of 3 bases. The CDR3 coding sequence is TGTGCCAGTAGTATAAAAAATGAGCAGTTCTTC. This encodes CASSIKNEQFF.

This clonotype has a handful of counts. This chain connects TRBV5-1 to TRBJ2-1; 10 nucleotides align to TRBD2. The CDR3 sequence is 15 residues long. The germline V gene encodes CDR1 SGHRS and CDR2 YFSETQ. The V segment lost 4 bases and the J segment 8 bases; nucleotides outside the gene matches: 9. The CDR3, as DNA: TGCGCCAGCAGCATCGTGAGCGGGGGGGACTATGAGCAGTTCTTC. Protein product: CASSIVSGGDYEQFF. Complete variable domain (other parts from reference TRBV5-1 and TRBJ2-1): KAGVTQTPRYLIKTRGQQVTLSCSPISGHRSVSWYQQTPGQGLQFLFEYFSETQRNKGNFPGRFSGRQFSNSRSEMNVSTLELGDSALYLCASSIVSGGDYEQFFGPGTRLTVL.

There are a few counts of this clonotype. J is TRBJ1-6 and V is TRBV6-4; possible D gene TRBD1, 6 bases. Trimming pared 7 bases from V and 10 bases from J, leaving 20 bases between. This CDR3 has 15 amino acids. Germline V CDR1 and CDR2: MRHNA, SNTAGT. The CDR3 reads CASTPVGGEGSPLHF. DNA of the CDR3: TGTGCCAGCACTCCGGTGGGGGGCGAGGGGTCACCCCTCCACTTT.

This rearrangement joins TRBV27 to TRBJ1-1; D perhaps matches TRBD1 (6 bases). Germline V CDR1 and CDR2: MNHEY, SMNVEV (reference sequence). V lost 6 bases and J lost 4, with 12 bases in between. The CDR3 runs 13 residues. CDR3 sequence: CASRPGVGTEAFF. The CDR3 nucleotides are TGTGCCAGCAGGCCAGGGGTGGGCACTGAAGCTTTCTTT.

This clonotype was counted at least ten times. This rearrangement joins TRBV12-3 or TRBV12-4 to TRBJ2-5, with D possibly TRBD2 on 7 matching bases. Trimming stripped 7 bases from V and 2 bases from J, with 20 bases between. The CDR3 totals 16 residues. The CDR3 nucleotides read TGTGCCAGCACTCTAGGGGGGGAGGGCCTTCAAGAGACCCAGTACTTC. This translates into CASTLGGEGLQETQYF.

This clonotype was detected ten times or more. Here the CDR3 DNA reads TGCGCCAGCAGCAGGACTGACGACTACGAGCAGTACTTC. Its translation: CASSRTDDYEQYF. V is TRBV10-1 and J is TRBJ2-7; a weak D match, TRBD2 (5 bases). CDR3 length: 13 amino acids. The ends were cut back, 6 bases at V and 3 bases at J, with 12 bases in the middle. Germline-derived CDR1 and CDR2 are WNHNN and SYGVQD (reference sequence).

This chain uses TRBV27 with TRBJ2-4, with D tentatively TRBD1 or TRBD2 (5 bases each). The CDR3 runs 13 residues. Germline V gives CDR1 MNHEY, CDR2 SMNVEV (reference sequence). V was clipped by 3 bases and J by 6 bases, with 9 bases between them. The CDR3: CASSLGVGNIQYF. CDR3 nucleotide sequence: TGTGCCAGCAGTTTGGGGGTGGGAAACATTCAGTACTTC.

The chain couples TRBV20-1 to TRBJ2-3; tentative D call: TRBD2 (6 bases). This CDR3 has 13 amino acids. CDR1 is DFQATT and CDR2 is SNEGSKA in the germline V gene (reference sequence). Trimming cost V 7 bases and J 5 bases, with 16 bases left between them. CDR3 in DNA: TGCAGTGGCGAGTCAGGAGGGTTAGATACGCAGTATTTT. Translation: CSGESGGLDTQYF.

V and J are TRBV29-1 and TRBJ2-7; unclear D gene. Per the germline V gene, CDR1 is SQVTM and CDR2 is ANQGSEA. The CDR3 loop spans 11 amino acids. V shed 7 bases and J shed 5 bases, with 12 bases lying between them. Here the CDR3 reads CSAQEGHEQYF. The CDR3 nucleotides are TGCAGCGCCCAGGAAGGTCACGAGCAGTACTTC.

A few counts support this clonotype. The V call is TRBV12-3 or TRBV12-4, the J call TRBJ2-7, with a possible D match to TRBD1 (5 bases). Trimming stripped 5 bases from V and 3 bases from J, with 11 bases between. CDR3 length equals 13 residues. The CDR3 DNA reads as TGTGCCAGCAGTCCCGACAGCGTCTACGAGCAGTACTTC. Amino acids: CASSPDSVYEQYF.

The V and J genes are TRBV25-1 and TRBJ1-2; D remains unclear. The CDR3 runs 15 residues. Germline CDR1 MGHDK, CDR2 SYGVNS. The V and J ends lost 6 bases and 8 bases respectively, with 22 bases between them. The CDR3 region is CASSPRWRGSKGYTF. CDR3 DNA: TGTGCCAGCAGCCCCCGCTGGCGAGGGTCTAAGGGCTACACCTTC.

The table lists this clonotype with a few counts. The gene calls are TRBV7-9 and TRBJ2-5; weak D call: TRBD2 (7 bases). Germline V CDR1 and CDR2: SEHNR, FQNEAQ (reference sequence). The germline V and J ends were trimmed by 4 bases and 5 bases, with 17 bases remaining between them. This CDR3 has 15 residues. The CDR3 here is CASSWEGGQPETQYF. CDR3 nucleotides: TGTGCCAGCAGCTGGGAGGGCGGACAGCCGGAGACCCAGTACTTC.

There are a few counts of this clonotype. The genes are TRBV12-3 or TRBV12-4 and TRBJ2-7, with D maybe TRBD1 (6 bases). There are 12 residues in the CDR3. The V end was cut by 3 bases, the J end by 6 bases, with 9 bases between. The CDR3 loop reads CASSFAGAEQYF. CDR3 DNA sequence: TGTGCCAGCAGTTTTGCAGGGGCCGAGCAGTACTTC.

This clonotype was seen more than once but under ten times. The V and J genes are TRBV5-1 and TRBJ2-2, with 7 bases identical to TRBD2. CDR1 is SGHRS, CDR2 YFSETQ, per germline. Trimming cost V 0 bases and J 9 bases; bases outside gene matches: 5. This CDR3 region has 14 residues. CDR3 residues: CASSLGTRERELFF. DNA of the CDR3: TGCGCCAGCAGCTTGGGGACGCGGGAGAGGGAGCTGTTTTTT.